A single sample gave rise to the 5 T cell receptor beta chains below, sequenced in a study of blood T cells in healthy people across ages. Combining a sample-barcoded 5' primer with a J-beta primer mix, a second PCR ran for about 7 to 12 cycles. Each CDR3 protein gets one entry after TCRdb re-called the 5' RACE reads with MiXCR. Among hundreds of thousands of distinct CDR3 sequences, around 21% were seen once, and the ten largest hold approximately 3.6%. Sequencing input: blood. Receptors originate from a man between 65 and 80 years old in good health.

This chain uses TRBV20-1 with TRBJ2-1; TRBD2 aligns across 7 bases. The CDR3 runs to 12 residues. J was trimmed by 5 bases and V by 4 bases; bases with no gene match: 2. The germline V gene has CDR1 DFQATT and CDR2 SNEGSKA (reference sequence). The CDR3 nucleotides are TGCAGTGCTAAACTAGCGAACAATGAGCAGTTCTTC. Residues: CSAKLANNEQFF.

The CDR3 DNA reads as TGCGCCAGCAGCCAAGGACTGTCAGCTAATGAAAAACTGTTTTTT. Protein: CASSQGLSANEKLFF. J is TRBJ1-4 and V is TRBV4-3, with D uncertain. Trimming took off 1 base at V and 3 bases at J, with 9 bases between the two ends. Germline loops: CDR1 LGHNA, CDR2 YSLEER. There are 15 residues in the CDR3.

The CDR3 coding sequence is TGTGCCCAGCAGTGGGAGACCCAGTACTTC. The encoded protein is CAQQWETQYF. The chain joins TRBV6-1 to TRBJ2-5; D unresolved. V was trimmed by 11 bases and J by 5 bases, leaving 9 bases between them. This CDR3 is 10 amino acids long. Germline V gene sequence: CDR1 MNHNS, CDR2 SASEGT.

The rearrangement joins TRBV3-1 to TRBJ2-2, with D uncertain. Germline values: CDR1 LGHDT, CDR2 YNNKEL (reference sequence). There are 13 residues in the CDR3. V dropped 0 bases and J dropped 8 bases, with 7 bases sitting between them. The CDR3 sequence: CASSQDTGGELFF. CDR3 nucleotide sequence: TGTGCCAGCAGCCAAGATACCGGTGGGGAGCTGTTTTTT.

The table lists this clonotype with a few counts. V is TRBV4-3 and J is TRBJ2-7, with TRBD1 identical over 8 bases. The V gene end was trimmed by 1 base and the J gene end by 4 bases; junction bases not matched to a gene: 6. The CDR3 totals 15 residues. Germline assignment: CDR1 LGHNA and CDR2 YSLEER. As DNA, the CDR3 is TGCGCCAGCAGCCAAGGGGTACAGGGGGATTACGAGCAGTACTTC. It specifies CASSQGVQGDYEQYF.